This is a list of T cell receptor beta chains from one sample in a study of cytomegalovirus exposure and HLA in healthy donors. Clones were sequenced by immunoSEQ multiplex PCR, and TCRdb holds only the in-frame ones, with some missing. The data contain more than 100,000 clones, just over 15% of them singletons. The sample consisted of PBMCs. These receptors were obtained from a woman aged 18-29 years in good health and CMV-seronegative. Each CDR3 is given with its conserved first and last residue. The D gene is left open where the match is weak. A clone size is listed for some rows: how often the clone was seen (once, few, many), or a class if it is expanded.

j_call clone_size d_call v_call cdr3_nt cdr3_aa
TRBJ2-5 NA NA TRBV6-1 TGTGCCAGCAGTATAGGGACTTCCCAAGAGACCCAGTACTTC CASSIGTSQETQYF
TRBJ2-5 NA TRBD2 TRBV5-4 TGTGCCAGCAGCTCGGGGACTACCCAAGAGACCCAGTACTTC CASSSGTTQETQYF
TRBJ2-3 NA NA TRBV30 TGTGCCTGGGGGATCCAGGGGGGAAGCACAGATACGCAGTATTTT CAWGIQGGSTDTQYF
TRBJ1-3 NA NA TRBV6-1 TGTGCCAGCAGTGAACTTAACTCTGGAAACACCATATATTTT CASSELNSGNTIYF
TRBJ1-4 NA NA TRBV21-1 TGTGCCAGCAGAACAGAAAAATTCCCAACTAATGAAAAACTGTTTTTT CASRTEKFPTNEKLFF
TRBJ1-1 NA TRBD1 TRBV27 TGTGCCAGCAGTTTGCGAGGGGGCTGGGACACTGAAGCTTTCTTT CASSLRGGWDTEAFF
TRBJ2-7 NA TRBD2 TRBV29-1 TGCAGCGTGTCTAGCGGGGCCTACGAGCAGTACTTC CSVSSGAYEQYF
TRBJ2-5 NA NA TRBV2 TGTGCCAGCAGTGGGGCTAGCGAAGGCCAAGAGACCCAGTACTTC CASSGASEGQETQYF
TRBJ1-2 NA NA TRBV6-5 TGTGCCAGCGGGGCTTCCTATGGCTACACCTTC CASGASYGYTF
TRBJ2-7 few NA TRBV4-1 TGCGCCAGCAGCCCTAGGGGTTTC CASSPRGF
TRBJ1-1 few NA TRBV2 TGTGCAAGCGGGGAGTGGAGCACTGAAGCTTTCTTT CASGEWSTEAFF
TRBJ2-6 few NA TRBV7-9 TGTGCCAGCGGCTTAAGGACTCCTGGGGCCAACGTCCTGACTTTC CASGLRTPGANVLTF
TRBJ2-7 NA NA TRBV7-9 TGTGCCAGCAGCAGCCCCTGGCGGCTACCCTACGAGCAGTACTTC CASSSPWRLPYEQYF
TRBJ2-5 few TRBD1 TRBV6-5 TGTGCCAGCAGTCCGCCGGGACAGGGGGAGACCCAGTACTTC CASSPPGQGETQYF
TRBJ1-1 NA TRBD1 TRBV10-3 TGTGCCAGCTCCGGGACAGGGGACACTGAAGCTTTCTTT CASSGTGDTEAFF
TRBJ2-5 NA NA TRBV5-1 TGCGCCAGCAGCTTGGTTCTCAGGAGAACGGGGGAGATGGAGACCCAGTACTTC CASSLVLRRTGEMETQYF
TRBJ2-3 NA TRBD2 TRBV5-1 TGCGCCAGCAGCTTACGTTTAGCGGGAGCTACAGATACGCAGTATTTT CASSLRLAGATDTQYF
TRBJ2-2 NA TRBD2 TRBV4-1 TGCGCCAGCAGCCAACCCCCTCGGGGGGGAACCGGGGAGCTGTTTTTT CASSQPPRGGTGELFF
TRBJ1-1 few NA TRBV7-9 TGTGCCAGCAGCTTTGTGACAGAAGGAACTGAAGCTTTCTTT CASSFVTEGTEAFF
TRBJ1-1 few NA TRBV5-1 TGCGCCAGCAGCTTGGCTCCAGGGAAGGCTTTCTTT CASSLAPGKAFF
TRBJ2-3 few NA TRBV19 TGTGCCAGTAGCACTCAGGGAAGGACCACAGATACGCAGTATTTT CASSTQGRTTDTQYF
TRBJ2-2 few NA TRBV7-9 TGTGCCAGCAGCTTATACCGGACAGCGAGAACCGGGGAGCTGTTTTTT CASSLYRTARTGELFF
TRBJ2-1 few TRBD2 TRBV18 TGTGCCAGCTCACTTGGGCGGGGGGGCCCCAATGAGCAGTTCTTC CASSLGRGGPNEQFF
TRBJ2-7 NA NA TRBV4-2 TGTGCCAGCAGCCCCCGACAGACCTACGAGCAGTACTTC CASSPRQTYEQYF
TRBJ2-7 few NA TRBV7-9 TGTGCCAGCAGCCCCAGGCGGACAGCCGGGCCCTACGAGCAGTACTTC CASSPRRTAGPYEQYF
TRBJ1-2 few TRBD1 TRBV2 TGTGCCAGCAGTCCCGGGACAGTTAACTATGGCTACACCTTC CASSPGTVNYGYTF
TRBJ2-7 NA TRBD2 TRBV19 TGTGCCAGTAGTCATCCGGGACTAGCGGGGGGGCTCGCCTACGAGCAGTACTTC CASSHPGLAGGLAYEQYF
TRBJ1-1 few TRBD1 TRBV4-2 TGTGCCAGCAGCCAAGAACCGTCAGGGGGCACTGAAGCTTTCTTT CASSQEPSGGTEAFF
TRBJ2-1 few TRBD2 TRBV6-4 TGTGCCAGCAGTGAGACAGCGGGAACCATGGGCAATGAGCAGTTCTTC CASSETAGTMGNEQFF
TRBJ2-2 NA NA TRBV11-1 TGTGCCAGCAGCTTTGGTCCGAGGGCCTTGGATCTGTTTTTT CASSFGPRALDLFF
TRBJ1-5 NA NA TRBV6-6 TGTGCCAGCAGCTTCCAGGGGATCAATCAGCCCCAGCATTTT CASSFQGINQPQHF
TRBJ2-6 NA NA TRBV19 TGTGCCAGTAGTATCGTGAGCTCTGGGGCCAACGTCCTGACTTTC CASSIVSSGANVLTF
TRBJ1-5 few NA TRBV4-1 TGCGCCAGCAGCCAAGACCCTTCATTCGGGAGCAATCAGCCCCAGCATTTT CASSQDPSFGSNQPQHF
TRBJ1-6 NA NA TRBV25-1 TGTGCCAGCGGCCACTCCTATAATTCACCCCTCCACTTT CASGHSYNSPLHF
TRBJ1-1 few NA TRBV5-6 TGTGCCAGCAGCTTTATAGGGCGGGGGGCAAACACTGAAGCTTTCTTT CASSFIGRGANTEAFF
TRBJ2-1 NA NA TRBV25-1 TGTGCCAGCAGTGAAAATAGGCTAGCATTATACAATGAGCAGTTCTTC CASSENRLALYNEQFF
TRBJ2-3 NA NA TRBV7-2 TGTGCCAGCAGCTTGGGACATAGCACAGATACGCAGTATTTT CASSLGHSTDTQYF
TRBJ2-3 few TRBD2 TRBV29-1 TGCAGCGTACCGGGACTAGCGGCCACAGATACGCAGTATTTT CSVPGLAATDTQYF
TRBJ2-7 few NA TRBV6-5 TGTGCCAGCAGCCCCTCCCCCGGGAACTACGAGCAGTACTTC CASSPSPGNYEQYF
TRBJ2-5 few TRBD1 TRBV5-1 TGCGCCAGCAGCCAAGAGGGACAGTATCAAGAGACCCAGTACTTC CASSQEGQYQETQYF
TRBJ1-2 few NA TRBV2 TGTGCCAGGGAGAACGGAGGGTACTATGGCTACACCTTC CARENGGYYGYTF
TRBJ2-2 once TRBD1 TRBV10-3 TGTGCCACAACGGGACAGACGTTCACCGGGGAGCTGTTTTTT CATTGQTFTGELFF
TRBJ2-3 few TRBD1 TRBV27 TGTGCCAGCAGCTCCCCCGGGACAGGGAGAGATACGCAGTATTTT CASSSPGTGRDTQYF
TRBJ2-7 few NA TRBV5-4 TGTGCCAGCAGCTTGAGGGCAGGGACTTACGAGCAGTACTTC CASSLRAGTYEQYF
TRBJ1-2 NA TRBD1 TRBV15 TGTGCCACCAGCAGAGATCAGGGGACAGGCTATGGCTACACCTTC CATSRDQGTGYGYTF
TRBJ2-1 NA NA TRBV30 TGTGCCTGGAATCCGGGGGTAGGTGAGCAGTTCTTC CAWNPGVGEQFF
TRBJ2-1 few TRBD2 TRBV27 TGTGCCAGCAGTTTATCTGGTCTAGCGGGGACATACAATGAGCAGTTCTTC CASSLSGLAGTYNEQFF
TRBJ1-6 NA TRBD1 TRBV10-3 TGTGCCATCAGCCCACTCGGACAGGCCGGCGGTTCACCCCTCCACTTT CAISPLGQAGGSPLHF
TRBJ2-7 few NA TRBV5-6 TGTGCCAGCAGCTACGGCAGGACCTACGAGCAGTACTTC CASSYGRTYEQYF
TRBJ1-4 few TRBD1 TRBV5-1 TGCGCCAGCAGCTTGGACAGGGGGGATGAAAAACTGTTTTTT CASSLDRGDEKLFF
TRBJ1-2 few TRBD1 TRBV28 TGTGCCAGTTTACAGGGGTATGGCTACACCTTC CASLQGYGYTF
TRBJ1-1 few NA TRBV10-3 TGTGCCATCAGGGGTGGAGGTGGTCACACTGAAGCTTTCTTT CAIRGGGGHTEAFF
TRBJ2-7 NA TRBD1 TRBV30 TGTGCCCTGACCAGGGACAGTCCCTACGAGCAGTACTTC CALTRDSPYEQYF
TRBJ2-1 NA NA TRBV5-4 TGTGCCAGCAGCCGGTCCTGGGCAGAAACCTACAATGAGCAGTTCTTC CASSRSWAETYNEQFF